Shown below are 10 T cell receptor beta chains from a single sample sequenced in a study of T-cell reconstitution after alpha-beta-depleted transplantation in children. Molecular barcoding with unique molecular identifiers was used for the TCRbeta library. TCRdb fed the PCR reads into MiXCR, producing one record per CDR3 protein. Among approximately 4,300 distinct CDR3 sequences listed, 9.5% to 15% were seen once. The source was PBMCs, mostly from graft donor cells, collected 60 days after TCRalphabeta/CD19-depleted stem cell transplant. The receptors here all came from a male patient aged 2-15 years who had a stem cell transplant for acute lymphoblastic leukemia, so the T cells may come from the graft donor.

This clonotype was counted many times. The chain is built from TRBV5-1 and TRBJ2-7; 7 bases agree with TRBD2. With 3 bases clipped from V and 3 bases from J, the junction kept 9 bases outside the gene matches. This CDR3 is built from 15 residues. The germline gives CDR1 SGHRS, CDR2 YFSETQ. In DNA, the CDR3 is TGCGCCAGCAGCTACGGGAGGATCGGCGTCTACGAGCAGTACTTC. Encoded protein: CASSYGRIGVYEQYF.

Sample share makes this clonotype medium-sized. This chain links TRBV7-9 with TRBJ1-2; D unresolved. In germline, CDR1 is SEHNR, CDR2 FQNEAQ (reference sequence). The CDR3 has 15 residues. Trimming removed 2 bases from V and 7 bases from J, with 17 bases in between. The CDR3 DNA reads TGTGCCAGCAGCTTAAGTCTCCACGGGTTTTCTGGCTACACCTTC. It yields the protein CASSLSLHGFSGYTF. The complete variable domain, with remaining parts taken from reference TRBV7-9 and TRBJ1-2, reads DTGVSQNPRHKITKRGQNVTFRCDPISEHNRLYWYRQTLGQGPEFLTYFQNEAQLEKSRLLSDRFSAERPKGSFSTLEIQRTEQGDSAMYLCASSLSLHGFSGYTFGSGTRLTVV.

This clonotype is classed as large. This chain links TRBV7-6 with TRBJ2-7; 7 bases align to TRBD1. J lost 1 base, V lost 5 bases, and 11 bases had no gene match. The CDR3 loop spans 16 amino acids. Per the germline V gene, CDR1 is SGHVS and CDR2 is FNYEAQ. The CDR3 loop reads CASSVLPGQLSYEQYF. DNA for the CDR3: TGTGCCAGCAGCGTCCTCCCGGGACAGTTATCCTACGAGCAGTACTTC.

In this sample, this clonotype turned up many times. The CDR3 DNA sequence: TGTGCCAGCAGTTCACAGGGGACCTTTCCTGGAAACACCATATATTTT. Translating gives CASSSQGTFPGNTIYF. The chain joins TRBV12-3 or TRBV12-4 to TRBJ1-3; 7 bases agree with TRBD1. The CDR3 runs 16 residues. V lost 4 bases and J lost 2; bases outside the gene matches: 8.

This clonotype came up a few times. The chain uses TRBV5-2 and TRBJ2-3; no DNA check was done on the table's D call, TRBD2. TRBV5-2 is recorded as a pseudogene. The length of the CDR3 is 19 residues. In DNA, the CDR3 is TGTGCCATGGGCCCCGGGCCTCTCGGCGCAGGATTAATCACAGATACGCAGTATTTT. Translating gives CAMGPGPLGAGLITDTQYF.

This clonotype has ten or more counts. The rearrangement uses TRBV7-9 and TRBJ2-4; D unresolved. Trimming left V 3 bases short and J 6 bases short, with 18 bases between. Germline V gene sequence: CDR1 SEHNR, CDR2 FQNEAQ (reference sequence). The length of the CDR3 is 16 residues. This CDR3 reads CASSFRNPGSGNIQYF. DNA of the CDR3: TGTGCCAGCAGCTTTAGGAATCCCGGGTCCGGAAACATTCAGTACTTC.

This clonotype was observed many times. The chain is built from TRBV9 and TRBJ1-2; TRBD1 agrees at 8 bases. Germline CDR1 reads SGDLS; CDR2 reads YYNGEE. CDR3 length: 13 amino acids. V lost 3 bases to trimming and J lost 5 bases; unmatched junction nucleotides: 3. The chain's CDR3 is CASSARTGYGYTF. The CDR3 nucleotides read TGTGCCAGCAGCGCTCGGACAGGGTATGGCTACACCTTC.

This clonotype is labeled as medium-sized. The V and J genes are TRBV4-3 and TRBJ1-6; 7 nucleotides match TRBD1. J lost 5 bases, V lost 2 bases, and 6 bases had no gene match. There are 16 residues in the CDR3. Per germline, CDR1 LGHNA and CDR2 YSLEER. CDR3 nucleotides: TGCGCCAGCAGCCAATTCGACAGGGTCAATAATTCACCCCTCCACTTT. This codes for CASSQFDRVNNSPLHF.

The sample holds many counts of this clonotype. The CDR3 here is CASSAQVGALNSPLHF. CDR3 nucleotide sequence: TGTGCCAGCAGTGCCCAGGTGGGGGCGCTCAATTCACCCCTCCACTTT. This sequence joins TRBV6-1 and TRBJ1-6, with D maybe TRBD1 (6 bases). The CDR3 runs 16 residues. Germline CDR1 MNHNS, CDR2 SASEGT. V lost 4 bases to trimming and J lost 7 bases, with 17 bases between them.

This clonotype was seen repeatedly, ten times or more. The genes are TRBV4-2 and TRBJ2-6, with D hard to call. The germline V gene has CDR1 LGHNA and CDR2 YNFKEQ. This CDR3 is 16 amino acids long. Trimming took 0 bases from V and 0 from J, leaving 6 bases between them. The CDR3 nucleotides are TGTGCCAGCAGCCAAGATTTGCCCTCTGGGGCCAACGTCCTGACTTTC. This gives the protein CASSQDLPSGANVLTF.